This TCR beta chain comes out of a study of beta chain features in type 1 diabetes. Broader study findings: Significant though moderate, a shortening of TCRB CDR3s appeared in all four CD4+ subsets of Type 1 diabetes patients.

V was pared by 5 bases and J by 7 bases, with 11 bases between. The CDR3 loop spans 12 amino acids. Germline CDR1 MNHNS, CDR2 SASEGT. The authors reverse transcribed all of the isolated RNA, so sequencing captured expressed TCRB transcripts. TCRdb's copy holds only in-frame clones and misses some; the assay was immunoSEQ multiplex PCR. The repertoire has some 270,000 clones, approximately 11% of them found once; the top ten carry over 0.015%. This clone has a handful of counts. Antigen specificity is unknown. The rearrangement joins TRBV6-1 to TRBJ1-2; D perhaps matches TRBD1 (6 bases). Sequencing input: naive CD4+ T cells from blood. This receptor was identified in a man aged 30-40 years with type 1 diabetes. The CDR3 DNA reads TGTGCCAGCAGTAAGGACAGCCCTGGCTACACCTTC. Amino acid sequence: CASSKDSPGYTF.